Below, 14 T cell receptor beta chains from the same sample are listed, as sequenced in a study of T cell changes during pregnancy in multiple sclerosis (dated by TCRdb to about 2019). The library relied on the immunoSEQ multiplex PCR assay. TCRdb retrieved this table from immuneACCESS and kept in-frame rearrangements only. Not all clones are present; in checked studies, unresolved V genes account for under half, and no reason is known for the remainder. The table for this sample lists around 100,000 clones; approximately 92% of them were counted only once. The ten largest clones represent 1.5% to 2.5% of the sample. The source material was peripheral blood, sampled after pregnancy. The receptor set was obtained from a female donor with multiple sclerosis, enrolled in a pregnancy study.

The chain couples TRBV30 to TRBJ1-4, with TRBD1 matching over 10 bases. Germline V gene lookup returns CDR1 GTSNPN and CDR2 SVGIG (reference sequence). The CDR3 contains 15 residues. V lost 1 base to trimming and J lost 5 bases; unmatched junction nucleotides: 4. Here the CDR3 reads CAWSGQGAGNEKLFF. The CDR3 DNA reads TGTGCCTGGAGTGGACAGGGGGCAGGGAATGAAAAACTGTTTTTT.

The V and J genes are TRBV6-5 and TRBJ1-5; 7 nucleotides match TRBD1. CDR1 MNHEY and CDR2 SVGAGI come from the germline V gene. CDR3 length: 15 amino acids. Trimming removed 6 bases from V and 4 bases from J; junction bases left unmatched: 9. The CDR3 is CASSRTGDPNQPQHF. The DNA for the CDR3 is TGTGCCAGCAGCCGAACAGGGGACCCTAATCAGCCCCAGCATTTT.

CDR3 DNA: TGTGCCAGCAGTGACAGTCCTTACACTGAAGCTTTCTTT. Translating gives CASSDSPYTEAFF. The genes are TRBV25-1 and TRBJ1-1; D remains unclear. V lost 3 bases, J lost 3 bases, and 8 bases lay in between. The V gene's germline CDR1 is MGHDK and CDR2 SYGVNS. CDR3 length equals 13 residues.

The genes are TRBV5-1 and TRBJ2-3; D gene uncertain. The CDR3 contains 14 residues. Trimming stripped 2 bases from V and 0 bases from J, with 7 bases between. Germline V lookup: CDR1 SGHRS, CDR2 YFSETQ. The CDR3: CASSLKSSTDTQYF. Here the CDR3 DNA reads TGCGCCAGCAGCTTAAAATCTAGCACAGATACGCAGTATTTT.

Worth noting for this clone: Other DNA sequences in this sample translate to the same CDR3. V is TRBV9 and J is TRBJ2-1; the D gene is possibly TRBD2 (6 bases). This CDR3 has 14 amino acids. Germline V gene lookup returns CDR1 SGDLS and CDR2 YYNGEE. Trimming left V 0 bases short and J 4 bases short, with 8 bases between. This chain's CDR3 is CASSVGGIYNEQFF. CDR3 DNA sequence: TGTGCCAGCAGCGTAGGCGGGATTTACAATGAGCAGTTCTTC.

The rearrangement uses TRBV18 and TRBJ1-3; possible D gene TRBD1, 6 bases. CDR1 is KGHSH, CDR2 LQKENI, per germline. The ends were cut back, 2 bases at V and 1 base at J, with 9 bases in the middle. This CDR3 spans 15 amino acids. The CDR3 reads CASSPYTGSGNTIYF. The CDR3 DNA reads as TGTGCCAGCTCACCATATACAGGGTCTGGAAACACCATATATTTT.

This clone appeared a single time. This CDR3 reads CAISGRGGTGTEAFF. In DNA, the CDR3 is TGTGCCATCAGTGGCCGGGGGGGAACGGGCACTGAAGCTTTCTTT. The V and J genes are TRBV10-3 and TRBJ1-1; D is possibly TRBD1 (5 bases). CDR1 is ENHRY and CDR2 is SYGVKD in the germline V gene. CDR3 size: 15 residues. The germline V and J ends were trimmed by 4 bases and 4 bases, with 16 bases remaining between them.

This rearrangement joins TRBV5-1 to TRBJ1-3; the D gene is possibly TRBD1 (6 bases). The CDR3 totals 15 residues. The V end was cut by 2 bases, the J end by 2 bases, with 11 bases between. In germline, CDR1 is SGHRS, CDR2 YFSETQ. CDR3 nucleotide sequence: TGCGCCAGCAGCTTCCAGGGGCACCCTGGAAACACCATATATTTT. Translated, it gives CASSFQGHPGNTIYF. Supplemented by reference TRBV5-1 and TRBJ1-3, the full variable domain reads KAGVTQTPRYLIKTRGQQVTLSCSPISGHRSVSWYQQTPGQGLQFLFEYFSETQRNKGNFPGRFSGRQFSNSRSEMNVSTLELGDSALYLCASSFQGHPGNTIYFGEGSWLTVV.

The rearrangement joins TRBV18 to TRBJ1-5, with D uncertain. Per germline, CDR1 KGHSH and CDR2 LQKENI. The CDR3 extends over 14 amino acids. V shed 6 bases and J shed 2 bases, with 11 bases lying between them. The CDR3 protein is CASSYGNGNQPQHF. DNA of the CDR3: TGTGCCAGCTCTTACGGGAACGGCAATCAGCCCCAGCATTTT.

The rearrangement links TRBV27 to TRBJ1-2, with no clear D. Trimming pared 6 bases from V and 0 bases from J, leaving 14 bases between. Germline loops: CDR1 MNHEY, CDR2 SMNVEV (reference sequence). The CDR3 totals 15 residues. CDR3 loop: CASSKNFEPNYGYTF. The CDR3 DNA sequence: TGTGCCAGCAGCAAAAATTTTGAGCCTAACTATGGCTACACCTTC.

J is TRBJ1-2 and V is TRBV19, with D unresolved. In germline, CDR1 is LNHDA, CDR2 SQIVND (reference sequence). V was trimmed by 7 bases and J by 4 bases, leaving 16 bases between them. The CDR3 spans 14 residues. The CDR3 loop is CASTTLDKVYGYTF. CDR3 in DNA: TGTGCCAGTACTACCCTAGATAAGGTCTATGGCTACACCTTC.

This sequence joins TRBV9 and TRBJ1-1, with a possible D match to TRBD1 (5 bases). CDR1 SGDLS and CDR2 YYNGEE come from the germline V gene. The V gene lost 3 bases and the J gene lost 0 bases, with 12 bases spanning the gap. The CDR3 runs to 15 residues. The CDR3 sequence: CASSGETDMNTEAFF. The DNA for the CDR3 is TGTGCCAGCAGCGGAGAGACGGACATGAACACTGAAGCTTTCTTT.

The rearrangement uses TRBV7-9 and TRBJ2-7, with D possibly matching TRBD2 (7 bases). Trimming took off 5 bases at V and 2 bases at J, with 16 bases between the two ends. The CDR3 loop spans 15 amino acids. The germline V gene has CDR1 SEHNR and CDR2 FQNEAQ (reference sequence). DNA of the CDR3: TGTGCCAGCAGCCTCCAGCACGGGGGGCCCTACGAGCAGTACTTC. Amino acids: CASSLQHGGPYEQYF. The variable domain in full, completed from reference TRBV7-9 and TRBJ2-7, reads DTGVSQNPRHKITKRGQNVTFRCDPISEHNRLYWYRQTLGQGPEFLTYFQNEAQLEKSRLLSDRFSAERPKGSFSTLEIQRTEQGDSAMYLCASSLQHGGPYEQYFGPGTRLTVT.

The chain combines TRBV10-3 with TRBJ1-2, with D perhaps TRBD1 (6 bases). V lost 0 bases and J lost 11, with 13 bases in between. Germline-derived CDR1 and CDR2 are ENHRY and SYGVKD. The CDR3 loop spans 13 amino acids. CDR3 nucleotide sequence: TGTGCCATCAGTGAGTCCGGGACCAGGGGTTACACCTTC. The encoded protein is CAISESGTRGYTF.